Below are 17 T cell receptor beta chains sequenced from a single sample in a study of T cells after yellow fever vaccination. MiXCR, run by TCRdb on the 5' RACE reads, gives a single entry per CDR3 protein. The table includes 200,000 to 300,000 distinct CDR3 sequences, approximately 13% detected once. Sequences were derived from CD4+ T cells sorted from PBMCs, sampled 45 days after the yellow fever booster vaccination. The receptor set was obtained from a man aged 25-40 years who received the YFV17D yellow fever vaccine.

The chain couples TRBV20-1 to TRBJ2-3; D uncertain. From germline, CDR1 is DFQATT and CDR2 SNEGSKA (reference sequence). The CDR3 is 13 residues long. In nucleotides, the CDR3 is TGCAGCGCGGACGTCCTAATCACAGATACGCAGTATTTT. It specifies CSADVLITDTQYF.

The chain uses TRBV28 and TRBJ2-4; 7 bases match TRBD2. Germline V lookup: CDR1 MDHEN, CDR2 SYDVKM. This CDR3 region has 16 residues. V dropped 3 bases and J dropped 0; count of bases not matched to a gene: 5. The CDR3 coding sequence is TGTGCCAGCAGTTTGGGGGGGACCTTAGCCAAAAACATTCAGTACTTC. As protein: CASSLGGTLAKNIQYF.

This chain links TRBV6-5 with TRBJ2-5; D is undetermined. Trimming took 2 bases from V and 7 from J, leaving 14 bases between them. Looked up from germline, CDR1 is MNHEY and CDR2 is SVGAGI. The CDR3 extends over 14 amino acids. The CDR3 sequence: CASSYGQLNVTQYF. In DNA form, the CDR3 reads TGTGCCAGCAGTTACGGCCAGTTGAACGTGACCCAGTACTTC.

This clonotype occurred many times. The V and J genes are TRBV20-1 and TRBJ2-3; D is unclear. The CDR3 length is 15 residues. Germline CDR1 reads DFQATT; CDR2 reads SNEGSKA (reference sequence). The V end lost 3 bases, the J end lost 4 bases, and 17 bases lay between the germline ends. CDR3 amino acids: CSASDVSTRADTQYF. CDR3 bases: TGCAGTGCTAGTGATGTCAGCACCCGTGCAGATACGCAGTATTTT.

This clonotype was observed a handful of times. The chain uses TRBV6-1 and TRBJ2-7; a weak D match, TRBD2 (6 bases). The V end was cut by 2 bases, the J end by 1 base, with 9 bases between. This CDR3 has 14 residues. CDR1 is MNHNS, CDR2 SASEGT, per germline. CDR3 sequence: CASSEFGRSYEQYF. CDR3 nucleotide sequence: TGTGCCAGCAGTGAATTTGGGAGGTCCTACGAGCAGTACTTC.

This clonotype was counted at least ten times. The chain has TRBV7-2 and TRBJ2-7; 7 bases map to TRBD1. Germline CDR1 and CDR2: SGHTA and FQGNSA. The V gene end was trimmed by 5 bases and the J gene end by 3 bases; junction bases not matched to a gene: 7. There are 14 residues in the CDR3. CDR3 DNA: TGTGCCAGCAGCGCAACAGGGGTTGTCTACGAGCAGTACTTC. Translation gives CASSATGVVYEQYF.

This clonotype was found a few times. As DNA, the CDR3 is TGTGCCAGTATGCGAACAGGGTACAATGAGCAGTTCTTC. It codes for CASMRTGYNEQFF. This chain connects TRBV19 to TRBJ2-1; D is perhaps TRBD1 (6 bases). The CDR3 runs 13 residues. Trimming cost V 7 bases and J 4 bases, with 11 bases left between them. The germline V gene encodes CDR1 LNHDA and CDR2 SQIVND (reference sequence).

This clonotype was found a few times. The chain couples TRBV4-3 to TRBJ2-1, with 11 bases that match TRBD2. CDR3 size: 18 residues. J was trimmed by 8 bases and V by 1 base; bases with no gene match: 13. CDR1 and CDR2 (germline): LGHNA, YSLEER. The CDR3 nucleotides read TGCGCCAGCAGCCAAGCCCCCCCTTCTAGCGGGAGGTCGTATGAGCAGTTCTTC. It encodes CASSQAPPSSGRSYEQFF.

This clonotype was counted a few times. The CDR3 sequence: CASMTSAISYEQYF. The CDR3 bases are TGTGCCAGCATGACTAGCGCGATATCCTACGAGCAGTACTTC. This chain connects TRBV7-2 to TRBJ2-7, with TRBD2 matching over 8 bases. This CDR3 is built from 14 residues. Germline-derived CDR1 and CDR2 are SGHTA and FQGNSA. Trimming cost V 7 bases and J 1 base; bases outside gene matches: 6.

This clonotype was counted only a few times. The J gene is TRBJ2-2, the V gene TRBV27, with 8 bases fitting TRBD2. CDR1 and CDR2 from the germline V gene are MNHEY and SMNVEV (reference sequence). CDR3 length: 18 residues. Unmatched junction bases numbered 12, after V lost 6 bases and J lost 0 bases. Here the CDR3 reads CASSKRTSSIPNTGELFF. CDR3 DNA: TGTGCCAGCAGCAAAAGGACTAGCAGCATTCCGAACACCGGGGAGCTGTTTTTT.

The rearrangement uses TRBV20-1 and TRBJ2-7; 9 nucleotides match TRBD2. The length of the CDR3 is 13 residues. Per the germline V gene, CDR1 is DFQATT and CDR2 is SNEGSKA (reference sequence). V was pared by 5 bases and J by 4 bases, with 6 bases of the junction left unmatched. The CDR3 nucleotides read TGCAGTGCTGCTAGCGGGGCGGAGTACGAGCAGTACTTC. It yields the protein CSAASGAEYEQYF.

The chain couples TRBV7-2 to TRBJ2-4; D gene ambiguous. The CDR3 spans 12 residues. The germline V and J ends were trimmed by 2 bases and 6 bases, with 5 bases remaining between them. The germline gives CDR1 SGHTA, CDR2 FQGNSA. The chain's CDR3 is CASSLPVNIQYF. CDR3 bases: TGTGCCAGCAGCTTACCCGTAAACATTCAGTACTTC.

In this sample, this clonotype turned up a few times. This chain links TRBV20-1 with TRBJ1-4; D unresolved. From germline, CDR1 is DFQATT and CDR2 SNEGSKA (reference sequence). V was trimmed by 0 bases and J by 4 bases, leaving 12 bases between them. There are 15 residues in the CDR3. The CDR3 sequence: CSARDSLDYNEKLFF. The CDR3, as DNA: TGCAGTGCTAGAGATTCATTGGACTATAATGAAAAACTGTTTTTT.

Points on this clonotype: One base away lies a much larger clone, so this may be a sequencing read error. The V gene is TRBV6-1, the J gene TRBJ2-2, with a possible D match to TRBD2 (6 bases). The CDR3 runs 15 residues. Trimming stripped 8 bases from V and 6 bases from J, with 19 bases between. CDR1 is MNHNS, CDR2 SASEGT, per germline. Here the CDR3 reads CASQAGPCGAGELFF. The CDR3 DNA follows: TGTGCCAGCCAGGCGGGGCCCTGTGGAGCCGGGGAGCTGTTTTTT.

In its sample, this clonotype was seen a few times. V and J are TRBV10-3 and TRBJ2-7; 7 positions agree with TRBD2. CDR1 and CDR2 from the germline V gene are ENHRY and SYGVKD. V dropped 5 bases and J dropped 6; count of bases not matched to a gene: 16. The CDR3 sequence is 16 residues long. CDR3 amino acids: CAISSDRTGGVSEQYF. In DNA form, the CDR3 reads TGTGCCATCAGTAGTGATCGAACGGGAGGTGTGAGCGAGCAGTACTTC.

This clonotype was detected many times. CDR3 protein: CASSYGSRSEQYF. Here the CDR3 DNA reads TGTGCCAGCAGCTATGGGTCCCGGAGCGAGCAGTACTTC. The chain carries TRBV6-5 and TRBJ2-7; D not resolved. The V gene lost 6 bases and the J gene lost 6 bases, with 15 bases spanning the gap. Germline assignment: CDR1 MNHEY and CDR2 SVGAGI. This CDR3 has 13 residues.

This clonotype was seen more than once but under ten times. The V and J genes are TRBV20-1 and TRBJ2-5; no definite D call. V lost 3 bases, J lost 2 bases, and 16 bases lay in between. Per the germline V gene, CDR1 is DFQATT and CDR2 is SNEGSKA (reference sequence). The CDR3 is made up of 15 amino acids. CDR3 residues: CSASRTLGRQETQYF. DNA of the CDR3: TGCAGTGCTAGTCGGACCTTGGGCCGACAAGAGACCCAGTACTTC.